The 9 T cell receptor beta chains below were found in one sample sequenced in a study of beta chain features in type 1 diabetes. Study results and limitations: There was a moderate but significant shortening of TCRB CDR3s in all four CD4+ subsets of Type 1 diabetes patients.

The study reverse transcribed the entire isolated RNA, so it sequenced expressed TCRB transcripts. Sequenced by immunoSEQ multiplex PCR; TCRdb stores in-frame clones only, minus some. Among under 300,000 clones listed, 14% were seen once. These TCRs' antigens remain unknown. The source material was naive CD4+ T cells from blood. The source of these receptors is a man aged 25 to 40 with type 1 diabetes.

The rearrangement joins TRBV18 to TRBJ2-5; no reliable D call. The CDR3 has 14 residues. Trimming removed 1 base at V and 1 base at J, with 7 bases between. Germline assignment: CDR1 KGHSH and CDR2 LQKENI. CDR3 DNA: TGTGCCAGCTCACCACGGCAGGTCCAAGAGACCCAGTACTTC. Protein product: CASSPRQVQETQYF.

This chain connects TRBV5-1 to TRBJ2-7, with TRBD2 as a possible D gene (6 bases). V was cut by 2 bases and J by 3 bases, with 18 bases left in between. CDR3 length: 16 residues. Germline values: CDR1 SGHRS, CDR2 YFSETQ. CDR3 in DNA: TGCGCCAGCAGCTTCGGTGCTAACCCCGGGGGCTACGAGCAGTACTTC. Encoded protein: CASSFGANPGGYEQYF.

The chain joins TRBV6-5 to TRBJ2-7; 12 bases map to TRBD2. The CDR3 spans 15 residues. Germline-derived CDR1 and CDR2 are MNHEY and SVGAGI. The trim removed 5 bases at V and 6 bases at J, leaving 8 bases unmatched. CDR3 amino acids: CASSTRTSGESEQYF. The CDR3 DNA follows: TGTGCCAGCAGTACACGGACTAGCGGGGAGTCCGAGCAGTACTTC.

The chain has TRBV19 and TRBJ1-1; the match to TRBD1 covers 9 bases. The germline CDR1 and CDR2 sequences are LNHDA and SQIVND (reference sequence). Unmatched junction bases numbered 13, after V lost 8 bases and J lost 3 bases. The CDR3 is made up of 16 amino acids. The DNA of the CDR3 is TGTGCCAGTTTGAGGGACAGGGAAACCCAGTACACTGAAGCTTTCTTT. Its translation is CASLRDRETQYTEAFF.

This clone has only a few counts. This chain uses TRBV6-1 with TRBJ2-7; tentatively, D is TRBD1 (6 bases). CDR1 MNHNS and CDR2 SASEGT come from the germline V gene. The CDR3 is 14 amino acids. V was pared by 6 bases and J by 2 bases, with 14 bases between. The CDR3 DNA reads as TGTGCCAGCAGCACCCAACAGGGACCCTACGAGCAGTACTTC. Translation gives CASSTQQGPYEQYF.

The chain links TRBV13 to TRBJ2-1; TRBD2 might be the D (7 bases). CDR1 and CDR2 (germline): PRHDT, FYEKMQ (reference sequence). This CDR3 has 16 amino acids. Deletions cut 5 bases from V and 9 bases from J, with 23 bases between. CDR3 nucleotides: TGTGCCAGCAGCCCCCGCGGGAGTGGGGACATTCGTGAGCAGTTCTTC. Translating it yields CASSPRGSGDIREQFF.

The V and J genes are TRBV7-2 and TRBJ2-5; TRBD2 aligns across 7 bases. Germline values: CDR1 SGHTA, CDR2 FQGNSA. The V and J ends lost 1 base and 4 bases, in that order; junction bases with no gene match: 6. The CDR3 is 15 amino acids. DNA for the CDR3: TGTGCCAGCAGCTTAGAAGGGAGGGGTCGAGAGACCCAGTACTTC. Its protein product is CASSLEGRGRETQYF. Supplemented by reference TRBV7-2 and TRBJ2-5, the full variable domain reads GAGVSQSPSNKVTEKGKDVELRCDPISGHTALYWYRQSLGQGLEFLIYFQGNSAPDKSGLPSDRFSAERTGGSVSTLTIQRTQQEDSAVYLCASSLEGRGRETQYFGPGTRLLVL.

This chain links TRBV6-1 with TRBJ2-4; TRBD2 agrees at 7 bases. V shed 7 bases and J 0 bases; nucleotides not matched to a gene: 6. Germline V CDR1 and CDR2: MNHNS, SASEGT. This CDR3 has 15 amino acids. The chain's CDR3 is CASNLAGVAKNIQYF. As DNA, the CDR3 is TGTGCCAGCAATCTGGCGGGAGTAGCCAAAAACATTCAGTACTTC.

The V call is TRBV30, the J call TRBJ2-5; D is possibly TRBD2 (5 bases). Germline V lookup: CDR1 GTSNPN, CDR2 SVGIG (reference sequence). CDR3 length: 12 amino acids. Trimming stripped 8 bases from V and 4 bases from J, with 14 bases between. The CDR3 bases are TGTGCCCACGCGGGCACTGGAGAGACCCAGTACTTC. It translates to CAHAGTGETQYF.